The 23 T cell receptor beta chains below all came from one sample that was sequenced in a study of CD8+CD57+ T cells in acquired aplastic anemia. By flow cytometry, patients selected for sequencing had shown an expansion of CD8+CD57+ cells. Genomic DNA provided the template from which TCR beta VDJ and CDR3 profiles were obtained. TCRdb re-derived calls from the reads in MiXCR, one entry per CDR3 protein. The sample includes 100,000 to 150,000 distinct CDR3 sequences, about two fifths of them seen just once. The sequenced sample consisted of sorted CD4+, CD8+, or CD8+CD57+ T cells (not recorded which) from PBMCs. These TCRs come from a human donor with aplastic anemia.

The chain uses TRBV10-3 and TRBJ2-7; D gene unclear. Trimming removed 6 bases from V and 2 bases from J, with 26 bases in between. The CDR3 length is 18 residues. Germline V gives CDR1 ENHRY, CDR2 SYGVKD. In DNA form, the CDR3 reads TGTGCCATCAGCCACCTCCCAGTGTGTGAAGGGATGACCTACGAGCAGTACGTC. It encodes CAISHLPVCEGMTYEQYV.

This clonotype was recorded a few times. The chain uses TRBV19 and TRBJ2-7, with D possibly called TRBD1 or TRBD2 (5 bases each). V shed 9 bases and J shed 1 base, with 19 bases lying between them. CDR3 length equals 15 residues. Germline V gene sequence: CDR1 LNHDA, CDR2 SQIVND (reference sequence). CDR3 DNA sequence: TGTGCCAGCAGTCCTCGAGGGGCGCCGTCCTACGAGCAGTACTTC. This codes for CASSPRGAPSYEQYF.

This clonotype was detected many times. This sequence joins TRBV7-9 and TRBJ1-6; possible D gene TRBD1, 5 bases. Deletions cut 5 bases from V and 7 bases from J, with 12 bases between. CDR3 length: 14 residues. CDR1 SEHNR and CDR2 FQNEAQ come from the germline V gene (reference sequence). CDR3 region: CASSLDSQNSPLHF. CDR3 bases: TGTGCCAGCAGCCTTGACAGCCAGAATTCACCCCTCCACTTT.

This clonotype was recorded at least ten times. V is TRBV7-2 and J is TRBJ1-5; unclear D gene. There are 14 residues in the CDR3. V was trimmed by 3 bases and J by 0 bases, leaving 6 bases between them. CDR1 is SGHTA, CDR2 FQGNSA, per germline. The CDR3 loop is CASSLDHSNQPQHF. Here the CDR3 DNA reads TGTGCCAGCAGCTTGGACCATAGCAATCAGCCCCAGCATTTT.

In this sample, this clonotype turned up many times. This sequence joins TRBV5-1 and TRBJ2-2, with D maybe TRBD1 (5 bases). Trimming removed 5 bases at V and 3 bases at J, with 17 bases between. The CDR3 length is 16 residues. In germline, CDR1 is SGHRS, CDR2 YFSETQ. The CDR3 here is CASRAPGRQDTGELFF. DNA of the CDR3: TGCGCCAGCAGGGCCCCAGGGCGCCAGGACACCGGGGAGCTGTTTTTT.

The V gene is TRBV10-3, the J gene TRBJ1-6; 9 bases are a match to TRBD1. Trimming took 4 bases from V and 6 from J; bases not matched to a gene: 10. The germline V gene encodes CDR1 ENHRY and CDR2 SYGVKD. This CDR3 spans 17 amino acids. CDR3 coding DNA: TGTGCCATCAGTGCAACCTTGGGACAGGGCCCTAATTCACCCCTCCACTTT. It is translated as CAISATLGQGPNSPLHF.

There are many counts of this clonotype. The chain carries TRBV27 and TRBJ1-2; 8 bases agree with TRBD1. Germline assignment: CDR1 MNHEY and CDR2 SMNVEV (reference sequence). J was trimmed by 8 bases and V by 6 bases; bases with no gene match: 8. The CDR3 contains 13 residues. The CDR3: CASSPRTGLGYTF. In DNA form, the CDR3 reads TGTGCCAGCAGCCCCCGGACAGGGTTAGGCTACACCTTC.

At least ten counts were recorded for this clonotype. DNA for the CDR3: TGTGCCAGCAGCCAACAGCGGGGGGCTTACAATGAGCAGTTCTTC. Protein: CASSQQRGAYNEQFF. The chain employs TRBV14 and TRBJ2-1; 9 nucleotides agree with TRBD2. With 2 bases clipped from V and 4 bases from J, the junction kept 3 bases outside the gene matches. CDR3 size: 15 residues. Germline-derived CDR1 and CDR2 are SGHDN and FVKESK.

The J gene is TRBJ1-2, the V gene TRBV10-3; 9 bases fit TRBD1. In germline, CDR1 is ENHRY, CDR2 SYGVKD. Unmatched junction bases numbered 0, after V lost 0 bases and J lost 4 bases. The CDR3 has 14 amino acids. This CDR3 reads CAISESTGGYGYTF. For the CDR3, the DNA is TGTGCCATCAGTGAGTCGACAGGGGGCTATGGCTACACCTTC.

In the case of this clonotype: One end of the junction varies from germline; a read error may be responsible. The rearrangement uses TRBV24-1 and TRBJ2-5; possible D gene TRBD1, 6 bases. CDR3 length equals 16 residues. In germline, CDR1 is KGHDR, CDR2 SFDVKD. CDR3 sequence reads: CATSDTQGINRETRYF. CDR3 bases: TGTGCCACCAGTGATACCCAGGGGATAAACCGAGAGACCCGGTACTTC.

As concerns this clonotype: One junction end disagrees with the germline gene, perhaps due to a read error. The V call is TRBV4-3, the J call TRBJ1-4; maybe TRBD1 (6 bases). Germline CDR1 LGHNA, CDR2 YSLEER. This CDR3 is built from 13 residues. The CDR3 reads CASSPQGNEELFF. CDR3 coding DNA: TGCGCCAGCAGCCCTCAGGGGAATGAAGAACTGTTTTTT.

J is TRBJ1-4 and V is TRBV4-1; 7 nucleotides match TRBD1. This CDR3 is built from 16 residues. Germline CDR1 MGHRA, CDR2 YSYEKL. Trimming removed 1 base from V and 4 bases from J; junction bases left unmatched: 6. The CDR3 DNA reads as TGCGCCAGCAGCCAAGGGGACAGCACAATTAATGAAAAACTGTTTTTT. As protein: CASSQGDSTINEKLFF.

In its sample, this clonotype was seen many times. This chain links TRBV15 with TRBJ1-5; D is unclear. The V gene lost 1 base and the J gene lost 4 bases, with 8 bases spanning the gap. Germline values: CDR1 LNHNV, CDR2 YYDKDF (reference sequence). The CDR3 spans 14 residues. The chain's CDR3 is CATSRGKSNQPQHF. The CDR3 nucleotides read TGTGCCACCAGCAGAGGAAAGAGTAATCAGCCCCAGCATTTT.

The sample holds many counts of this clonotype. The V call is TRBV11-2, the J call TRBJ1-2, with 9 positions matching TRBD1. V gave up 5 bases and J gave up 2 bases; unmatched junction bases: 3. Germline-derived CDR1 and CDR2 are SGHAT and FQNNGV. The CDR3 length is 14 residues. The CDR3 bases are TGTGCCAGCAGCCAGGGGACAGGGAACTATGGCTACACCTTC. Amino acids: CASSQGTGNYGYTF.

In its sample, this clonotype was seen many times. The chain has TRBV7-9 and TRBJ2-3; TRBD2 matches 13 bases. CDR1 SEHNR and CDR2 FQNEAQ come from the germline V gene (reference sequence). After removal of 3 bases from V and 4 bases from J, the junction contained 1 base not matched to a gene. The CDR3 is 15 residues long. Here the CDR3 reads CASSFGLAGADTQYF. CDR3 nucleotides: TGTGCCAGCAGCTTCGGACTAGCGGGGGCAGATACGCAGTATTTT.

This clonotype was recorded a few times. The CDR3 DNA reads as TGTGCCTGGAGTGTCCCCCCCCCCGGGACAGGGGATGAAAAACTGTTTTTT. The encoded protein is CAWSVPPPGTGDEKLFF. This chain links TRBV30 with TRBJ1-4; TRBD1 matches at 10 bases. V lost 0 bases and J lost 6; bases outside the gene matches: 10. The germline V gene has CDR1 GTSNPN and CDR2 SVGIG (reference sequence). This CDR3 region has 17 residues.

With regard to this clonotype: A single base separates this from a much larger clone, so it may be a read error. The chain recombines TRBV12-3 or TRBV12-4 with TRBJ2-5, with D possibly being TRBD1 or TRBD2 (6 bases each). The V gene lost 7 bases and the J gene lost 5 bases, with 17 bases spanning the gap. The CDR3 sequence is 14 residues long. The CDR3 loop reads CASKDGGRLETQYF. DNA for the CDR3: TGTGCCAGCAAGGATGGGGGGCGCTTGGAGACCCAGTACTTC.

This clonotype was seen just once. This chain uses TRBV25-1 with TRBJ2-1, with TRBD1 as a possible D gene (6 bases). CDR1 and CDR2 (germline): MGHDK, SYGVNS. The CDR3 is 17 residues long. V lost 3 bases and J lost 3, with 18 bases in between. CDR3 residues: CASSDIKRGTLYNEQFF. The DNA for the CDR3 is TGTGCCAGCAGTGACATCAAGAGGGGGACACTCTACAATGAGCAGTTCTTC.

The chain carries TRBV6-5 and TRBJ1-5; 8 nucleotides match TRBD1. Germline values: CDR1 MNHEY, CDR2 SVGAGI. The CDR3 is made up of 14 amino acids. The trim removed 2 bases at V and 5 bases at J, leaving 2 bases unmatched. The CDR3 loop reads CASSYVQGDQPQHF. The CDR3 coding sequence is TGTGCCAGCAGTTACGTACAGGGGGATCAGCCCCAGCATTTT.

The J gene is TRBJ1-5, the V gene TRBV7-9; D is undetermined. CDR3 length equals 12 residues. V was cut by 5 bases and J by 9 bases, with 11 bases left in between. Germline V lookup: CDR1 SEHNR, CDR2 FQNEAQ (reference sequence). CDR3 coding DNA: TGTGCCAGCAGCCGACCGACGACGCCCCAGCATTTT. It codes for CASSRPTTPQHF.

This clonotype was counted at least ten times. This chain connects TRBV10-3 to TRBJ2-3, with 11 bases that match TRBD1. The germline gives CDR1 ENHRY, CDR2 SYGVKD. V lost 10 bases and J lost 3; bases outside the gene matches: 6. The CDR3 covers 14 residues. DNA for the CDR3: TGTGCCAGCGGACAGGGGGCAAGTACAGATACGCAGTATTTT. This codes for CASGQGASTDTQYF.

The table lists this clonotype with many counts. The J gene is TRBJ1-1, the V gene TRBV19; D unresolved. Germline CDR1 is LNHDA and CDR2 is SQIVND (reference sequence). CDR3 length: 15 amino acids. V lost 9 bases and J 2 bases, leaving 19 bases between the germline ends. The CDR3 region is CASRPTGNLNTEAFF. The CDR3 DNA reads TGTGCCAGCCGTCCCACCGGCAATCTTAACACTGAAGCTTTCTTT.

This clonotype was observed at least ten times. This sequence joins TRBV2 and TRBJ1-5; D possibly corresponds to TRBD1 (5 bases). Trimming removed 2 bases at V and 7 bases at J, with 9 bases between. Germline CDR1 and CDR2: SNHLY and FYNNEI. The length of the CDR3 is 13 residues. CDR3 residues: CASSESQGQPQHF. The CDR3 DNA reads as TGTGCCAGCAGTGAAAGCCAGGGCCAGCCCCAGCATTTT. Based on the CDR3 plus reference TRBV2 and TRBJ1-5, the full variable domain is EPEVTQTPSHQVTQMGQEVILRCVPISNHLYFYWYRQILGQKVEFLVSFYNNEISEKSEIFDDQFSVERPDGSNFTLKIRSTKLEDSAMYFCASSESQGQPQHFGDGTRLSIL.